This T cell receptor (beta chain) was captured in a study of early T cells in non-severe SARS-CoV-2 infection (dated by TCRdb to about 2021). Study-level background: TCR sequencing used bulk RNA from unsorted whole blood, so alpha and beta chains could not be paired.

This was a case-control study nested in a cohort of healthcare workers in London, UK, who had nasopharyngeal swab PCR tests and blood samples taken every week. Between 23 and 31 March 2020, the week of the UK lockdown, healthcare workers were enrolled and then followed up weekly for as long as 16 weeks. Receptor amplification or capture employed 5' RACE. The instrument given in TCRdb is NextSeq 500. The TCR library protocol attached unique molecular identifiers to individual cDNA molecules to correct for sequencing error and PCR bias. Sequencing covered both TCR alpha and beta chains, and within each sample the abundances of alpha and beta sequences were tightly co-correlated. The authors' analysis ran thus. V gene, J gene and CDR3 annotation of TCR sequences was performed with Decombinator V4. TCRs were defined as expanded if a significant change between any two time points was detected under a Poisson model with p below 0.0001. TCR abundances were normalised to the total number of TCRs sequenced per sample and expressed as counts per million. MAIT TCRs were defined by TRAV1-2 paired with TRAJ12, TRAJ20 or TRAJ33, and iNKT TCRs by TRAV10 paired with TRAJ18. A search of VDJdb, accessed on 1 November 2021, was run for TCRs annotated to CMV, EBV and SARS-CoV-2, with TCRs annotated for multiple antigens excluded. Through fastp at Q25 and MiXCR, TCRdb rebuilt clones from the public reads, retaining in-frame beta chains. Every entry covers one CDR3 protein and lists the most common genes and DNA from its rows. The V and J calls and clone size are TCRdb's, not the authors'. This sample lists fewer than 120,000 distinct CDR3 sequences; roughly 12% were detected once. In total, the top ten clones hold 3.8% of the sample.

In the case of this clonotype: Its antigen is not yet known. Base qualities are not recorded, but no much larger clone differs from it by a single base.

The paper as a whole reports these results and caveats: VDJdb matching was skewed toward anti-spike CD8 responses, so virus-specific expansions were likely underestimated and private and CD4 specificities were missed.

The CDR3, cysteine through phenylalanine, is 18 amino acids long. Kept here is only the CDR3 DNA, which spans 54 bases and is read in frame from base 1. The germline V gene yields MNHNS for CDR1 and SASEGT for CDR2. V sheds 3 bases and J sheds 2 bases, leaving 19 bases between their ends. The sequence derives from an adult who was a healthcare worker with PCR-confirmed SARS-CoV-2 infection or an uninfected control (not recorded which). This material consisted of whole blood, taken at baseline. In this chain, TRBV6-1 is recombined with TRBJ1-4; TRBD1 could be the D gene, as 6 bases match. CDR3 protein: CASSDYNRESTTNEKLFF. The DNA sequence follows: TGTGCCAGCAGTGATTACAACAGGGAATCGACGACTAATGAAAAACTGTTTTTT.